This entry is about one T cell receptor (beta chain). Its cognate antigen is unknown. V was pared by 3 bases and J by 5 bases, with 16 bases between. This CDR3 spans 14 amino acids. Germline loops: CDR1 GTSNPN, CDR2 SVGIG (reference sequence). The sample originates from a study of Ad26.COV2.S vaccination and SARS-CoV-2 variants. Turning to the study itself: A participant enrolled in the COV1001 Ad26.COV2.S trial arm provided the sample. The vaccine Ad26.COV2.S was put into the muscle once, or twice with 56 days between.

General study findings and limits: Ad26.COV2.S recipients had broader spike-specific TCRs (P = 0.0014). An underestimation of total T cell responses may have resulted from the TCR breadth and depth analyses.

The assay was immunoSEQ multiplex PCR, and TCRdb's table has in-frame clones only and misses some. The sample shows 510,000 or so clones, about 83% of them seen only once. As to treatment: around 19 received Ad26.COV2.S at low or high dose, single or two shots; 5 received placebo; per-sample allocation not given. It was on day 63 after the first vaccine or placebo injection that samples were taken. The chain combines TRBV30 with TRBJ1-1; the D gene is possibly TRBD1 (6 bases). This clonotype was obtained from a person between 18 and 65 years old who received the Ad26.COV2.S COVID-19 vaccine or a placebo. Sequences were derived from peripheral blood, sampled in a trial of Ad26.COV2.S vaccine versus placebo. The CDR3 loop is CAWSQTKRGTEAFF. The CDR3, as DNA: TGTGCCTGGAGCCAAACCAAAAGGGGGACTGAAGCTTTCTTT.